A single sample gave rise to the 4 T cell receptor beta chains below, sequenced in a study of T and B cells in COVID-19 patients (dated by TCRdb to between 2020 and 2021). TRB repertoires were amplified using roughly 240-550 ng of genomic DNA isolated from blood. Data came from an Illumina MiSeq. Multiplex PCR with BIOMED2 TRB-A/B primer pools was used to amplify TRB rearrangements. TCRdb reworked the public reads: Q25 trimming with fastp, MiXCR clone assembly, productive beta chains retained. All rows with the same CDR3 protein become a single entry with the most common DNA and genes. This sample gives 8,000 to 10,000 distinct CDR3 sequences in total; 28% of them show up just once. Clones ranked in the top ten supply 25% to 30% of the sample. The specimen was blood. These receptors all come from a human donor who had recovered from COVID-19.

The chain uses TRBV6-5 and TRBJ1-2; a weak D match, TRBD1 (5 bases). V was shortened by 7 bases and J by 8 bases, with 23 bases between the two germline ends. In germline, CDR1 is MNHEY, CDR2 SVGAGI. CDR3 size: 15 residues. In DNA form, the CDR3 reads TGTGCCAGCACCACACGGCAGGGTTACCCAGGGGGCTACACCTTC. It is translated as CASTTRQGYPGGYTF.

This clonotype has just a few counts. The V call is TRBV6-1, the J call TRBJ1-4; D is perhaps TRBD1 (6 bases). Germline CDR1 is MNHNS and CDR2 is SASEGT. The V and J ends lost 8 bases and 2 bases respectively, with 18 bases between them. The CDR3 covers 16 residues. CDR3: CASSPGLGGTNEKLFF. The CDR3, as DNA: TGTGCCAGCTCTCCGGGTTTAGGGGGGACTAATGAAAAACTGTTTTTT.

This clonotype is medium-sized in the sample. The chain joins TRBV27 to TRBJ2-2; 7 bases match TRBD1. The CDR3 has 15 amino acids. J gave up 4 bases and V 5 bases, and 7 bases lay outside the gene matches. Per germline, CDR1 MNHEY and CDR2 SMNVEV (reference sequence). This chain's CDR3 is CASSTRGRGTGELFF. CDR3 bases: TGTGCCAGCAGTACAAGGGGGCGTGGCACCGGGGAGCTGTTTTTT.

The genes are TRBV6-6 and TRBJ1-5; the D gene is possibly TRBD1 (6 bases). The CDR3 has 15 residues. Germline values: CDR1 MNHNY, CDR2 SVGAGI (reference sequence). Trimming cost V 6 bases and J 7 bases, with 19 bases left between them. CDR3 bases: TGTGCCAGCAGCCCCCTTACAGGGTCGGACCAGCCCCAGCATTTT. Translating gives CASSPLTGSDQPQHF.